The 3 T cell receptor beta chains reported below all come from one sample, sequenced in a study of beta chain features in type 1 diabetes. Study-wide findings and caveats: All four CD4+ subsets from Type 1 diabetes patients carried moderately but significantly shorter TCRB CDR3s.

The whole isolated RNA underwent reverse transcription, so sequencing captured expressed TCRB transcripts. Profiling relied on immunoSEQ multiplex PCR, and the TCRdb table lists in-frame clones only, not all of them. The sample consists of 200,000 to 300,000 clones, around 21% of them appearing once. No antigen is known for these receptors. Source material: naive CD4+ T cells from blood. The receptors come from a middle-aged woman with type 1 diabetes.

The chain carries TRBV14 and TRBJ2-1; tentatively, D is TRBD1 (5 bases). The V gene's germline CDR1 is SGHDN and CDR2 FVKESK. The CDR3 is 13 residues long. Trimming shortened V by 4 bases and J by 14 bases, and 18 bases separated the two germline ends. CDR3 DNA: TGTGCCAGCAGCCCCAACCGGGTGGCCAGGGAGTTCTTC. This codes for CASSPNRVAREFF.

This clone was detected a few times. V usage is TRBV6-1 and J usage is TRBJ2-1, with 8 bases that match TRBD1. CDR3 length: 16 amino acids. Germline lookup yields CDR1 MNHNS and CDR2 SASEGT. J lost 12 bases, V lost 0 bases, and 13 bases had no gene match. CDR3 residues: CASSEALQGAPNRQFF. The CDR3 bases are TGTGCCAGCAGTGAAGCGCTTCAGGGGGCGCCCAATCGGCAGTTCTTC.

In its sample, this clone was seen a few times. J is TRBJ2-7 and V is TRBV7-9; weak D call: TRBD2 (6 bases). Germline CDR1 SEHNR, CDR2 FQNEAQ (reference sequence). This CDR3 is 14 amino acids long. Trimming cost V 7 bases and J 3 bases, with 16 bases left between them. The CDR3 DNA is TGTGCCAGCACCTCCCGGGTGGAGGGCTACGAGCAGTACTTC. Residues: CASTSRVEGYEQYF. Together with reference TRBV7-9 and TRBJ2-7, the CDR3 gives the full variable domain: DTGVSQNPRHKITKRGQNVTFRCDPISEHNRLYWYRQTLGQGPEFLTYFQNEAQLEKSRLLSDRFSAERPKGSFSTLEIQRTEQGDSAMYLCASTSRVEGYEQYFGPGTRLTVT.